Described below is a single TCR beta chain sequence and its context. As yet, its antigen is unknown. The sample originates from a study of cytomegalovirus exposure and HLA in healthy donors. Whole-study findings and limits: As confirmed in vitro, a few CMV-associated chains were specific for CMV antigens. Fewer than 20,000 TCR beta sequences were associated with HLA alleles at 0.05 false discovery rate in a later analysis.

Primers: 60 Vbeta forward and 13 Jbeta reverse. TCRdb keeps only in-frame clones here, not all; method: immunoSEQ multiplex PCR. The profile shows 150,000 or so clones, around 83% of them singletons. This CDR3 spans 14 amino acids. Germline lookup yields CDR1 ENHRY and CDR2 SYGVKD. Trimming pared 3 bases from V and 0 bases from J, leaving 9 bases between. The sequence was collected from a young man in good health and CMV-seropositive. The gene calls are TRBV10-3 and TRBJ2-7; unclear D gene. Sequences were obtained from PBMCs. The DNA for the CDR3 is TGTGCCATCAGTGAAGGCAGGCCCTCCTACGAGCAGTACTTC. Translation: CAISEGRPSYEQYF.